Shown below are 27 T cell receptor beta chains from a single sample sequenced in a study of blood T cell repertoires in COVID-19. TCRdb keeps only in-frame clones here, not all; method: immunoSEQ multiplex PCR. The table records about 140,000 clones, under 90% of them present only once. The material sequenced was peripheral blood. The receptors were sampled from a human donor in a cohort sampled during active COVID-19.

V and J are TRBV30 and TRBJ1-2, with D maybe TRBD1 (5 bases). CDR1 GTSNPN and CDR2 SVGIG come from the germline V gene (reference sequence). CDR3 length equals 13 residues. Trimming removed 0 bases from V and 8 bases from J, with 13 bases in between. The CDR3: CAWSVQGGYGYTF. In nucleotides, the CDR3 is TGTGCCTGGAGTGTCCAGGGTGGATACGGCTACACCTTC.

J is TRBJ2-2 and V is TRBV21-1; the table's D call of TRBD1 was not tested on the DNA. TRBV21-1 is designated a pseudogene. The length of the CDR3 is 16 residues. CDR3 protein: CASTHQGKVGTGELFF. The CDR3 DNA is TGTGCCAGCACTCACCAGGGGAAAGTCGGCACCGGGGAGCTGTTTTTT.

This chain connects TRBV15 to TRBJ1-2, with D perhaps TRBD1 (5 bases). The V end was cut by 0 bases, the J end by 4 bases, with 12 bases between. Germline V gives CDR1 LNHNV, CDR2 YYDKDF (reference sequence). This CDR3 region has 15 residues. The CDR3 DNA is TGTGCCACCAGCAGAGAGGGTCCAGGGCCCTATGGCTACACCTTC. It specifies CATSREGPGPYGYTF.

This chain connects TRBV3-1 (or the pseudogene TRBV3-2) to TRBJ1-2; D unresolved. This CDR3 is 12 amino acids long. CDR1 LGHDT and CDR2 YNNKEL come from the germline V gene (reference sequence). V was cut by 1 base and J by 8 bases, with 8 bases left in between. Here the CDR3 DNA reads TGTGCCAGCAGCCAAGGTAGAGGAGGCTACACCTTC. Protein: CASSQGRGGYTF.

V and J are TRBV4-3 and TRBJ1-2; D gene uncertain. CDR1 and CDR2 from the germline V gene are LGHNA and YSLEER. The CDR3 runs 15 residues. The germline V and J ends were trimmed by 0 bases and 4 bases, with 12 bases remaining between them. The CDR3 DNA is TGCGCCAGCAGCCAAGATCATGCAGACACCTATGGCTACACCTTC. Translated, it gives CASSQDHADTYGYTF.

The chain recombines TRBV5-6 with TRBJ2-5, with 9 bases aligning to TRBD2. With 3 bases clipped from V and 8 bases from J, the junction kept 11 bases outside the gene matches. The CDR3 extends over 15 amino acids. Germline CDR1 is SGHDT and CDR2 is YYEEEE. CDR3: CASSSSSASGETQYF. DNA of the CDR3: TGTGCCAGCAGCTCTTCCTCTGCTAGCGGGGAAACCCAGTACTTC.

The V gene is TRBV5-4, the J gene TRBJ2-1; TRBD2 matches at 13 bases. Trimming removed 6 bases from V and 5 bases from J; junction bases left unmatched: 5. Germline CDR1 and CDR2: SGHNT and YYREEE (reference sequence). The CDR3 is 15 amino acids. The CDR3 nucleotides read TGTGCCAGCACCCCGGGACTAGCGGGGAACAATGAGCAGTTCTTC. It is translated as CASTPGLAGNNEQFF.

The genes are TRBV4-3 and TRBJ2-5; D gene ambiguous. Germline CDR1 and CDR2: LGHNA and YSLEER. The CDR3 has 16 residues. Trimming removed 2 bases at V and 2 bases at J, with 15 bases between. CDR3 in amino acids: CASSQSAAGVQETQYF. In nucleotides, the CDR3 is TGCGCCAGCAGCCAAAGCGCAGCTGGAGTTCAAGAGACCCAGTACTTC.

CDR3 DNA: TGTGCCACCGTTACTCCGGGACAGGGCCGTGGCTACACCTTC. Amino acids: CATVTPGQGRGYTF. The V call is TRBV6-5, the J call TRBJ1-2; 9 nucleotides agree with TRBD1. CDR1 is MNHEY, CDR2 SVGAGI, per germline. The CDR3 has 14 amino acids. With 10 bases clipped from V and 7 bases from J, the junction kept 13 bases outside the gene matches.

The chain employs TRBV7-9 and TRBJ2-3, with D possibly matching TRBD2 (7 bases). The CDR3 extends over 16 amino acids. The V end was cut by 1 base, the J end by 2 bases, with 13 bases between. Per germline, CDR1 SEHNR and CDR2 FQNEAQ (reference sequence). The CDR3 sequence: CASSLVKGGPTDTQYF. The DNA of the CDR3 is TGTGCCAGCAGCTTAGTTAAGGGGGGGCCCACAGATACGCAGTATTTT.

In DNA, the CDR3 is TGCAGCGCCACAACTACTAACTATGGCTACACCTTC. Its protein product is CSATTTNYGYTF. The genes are TRBV29-1 and TRBJ1-2; D remains unclear. The V end lost 7 bases, the J end lost 0 bases, and 9 bases lay between the germline ends. The CDR3 contains 12 residues. Germline CDR1 reads SQVTM; CDR2 reads ANQGSEA.

This rearrangement joins TRBV7-2 to TRBJ1-2, with 8 bases matching TRBD1. Germline V lookup: CDR1 SGHTA, CDR2 FQGNSA. This CDR3 comprises 16 residues. J gave up 7 bases and V 2 bases, and 12 bases lay outside the gene matches. The CDR3 is CASSLLVGQGAGGYTF. DNA of the CDR3: TGTGCCAGCAGCTTATTGGTTGGGCAGGGGGCAGGTGGCTACACCTTC.

The V call is TRBV7-2, the J call TRBJ2-3, with 8 bases aligning to TRBD2. This CDR3 has 14 amino acids. The V gene's germline CDR1 is SGHTA and CDR2 FQGNSA. The ends lost 7 bases at V and 6 bases at J; junction bases unmatched: 9. The CDR3 loop is CASTHGGVEDTQYF. Here the CDR3 DNA reads TGTGCCAGCACCCACGGGGGGGTAGAGGATACGCAGTATTTT.

This clone was counted once. The chain carries TRBV7-2 and TRBJ2-7, with no clear D. The V gene's germline CDR1 is SGHTA and CDR2 FQGNSA. The CDR3 extends over 11 amino acids. V was shortened by 5 bases and J by 4 bases, with 6 bases between the two germline ends. CDR3 sequence: CASSTLYEQYF. CDR3 sequence (DNA): TGTGCCAGCAGCACCCTATACGAGCAGTACTTC.

V gene TRBV7-3 combines with J gene TRBJ1-2, with a tentative D call TRBD1 (5 bases). The CDR3 sequence is 14 residues long. Germline loops: CDR1 SGHTA, CDR2 FQGTGA. V was trimmed by 0 bases and J by 5 bases, leaving 10 bases between them. CDR3 DNA: TGTGCCAGCAGCTTAACAGGGCAGGGTTATGGCTACACCTTC. It translates to CASSLTGQGYGYTF.

The J gene is TRBJ2-2, the V gene TRBV7-3; no clear D gene. CDR1 is SGHTA, CDR2 FQGTGA, per germline. This CDR3 is 12 amino acids long. The ends were cut back, 5 bases at V and 2 bases at J, with 3 bases in the middle. Written as DNA, the CDR3 is TGTGCCAGCAGCATAAACACCGGGGAGCTGTTTTTT. It codes for CASSINTGELFF.

The chain employs TRBV28 and TRBJ1-1; 8 bases are shared with TRBD1. J lost 2 bases, V lost 6 bases, and 5 bases had no gene match. Germline V gene data show CDR1 as MDHEN and CDR2 as SYDVKM. The CDR3 covers 14 residues. CDR3 loop: CASRLTGGNTEAFF. The CDR3 nucleotides read TGTGCCAGCAGGTTAACAGGGGGTAACACTGAAGCTTTCTTT.

The CDR3 sequence: CSVVRGGNTIYF. CDR3 DNA sequence: TGCAGCGTTGTAAGGGGAGGGAACACCATATATTTT. J is TRBJ1-3 and V is TRBV29-1; D may be TRBD1 (5 bases). Per the germline V gene, CDR1 is SQVTM and CDR2 is ANQGSEA. The CDR3 runs 12 residues. Trimming took 4 bases from V and 7 from J, leaving 11 bases between them.

The J gene is TRBJ1-1, the V gene TRBV10-3, with D tentatively TRBD1 (5 bases). The CDR3 runs to 13 residues. The V and J ends lost 8 bases and 3 bases respectively, with 13 bases between them. In germline, CDR1 is ENHRY, CDR2 SYGVKD. The CDR3 region is CAISMGGDTEAFF. The CDR3 DNA reads as TGTGCCATCTCAATGGGAGGGGACACTGAAGCTTTCTTT.

This chain joins TRBV6-5 and TRBJ1-6; the match to TRBD1 covers 10 bases. J was trimmed by 8 bases and V by 5 bases; bases with no gene match: 6. The CDR3 runs 15 residues. CDR1 is MNHEY, CDR2 SVGAGI, per germline. In DNA, the CDR3 is TGTGCCAGCAGTCAGACAGGGGGCCTCGATTCACCCCTCCACTTT. It codes for CASSQTGGLDSPLHF.

This chain uses TRBV4-1 with TRBJ2-3, with 10 bases fitting TRBD2. With 2 bases clipped from V and 5 bases from J, the junction kept 7 bases outside the gene matches. The CDR3 has 16 amino acids. Germline V lookup: CDR1 MGHRA, CDR2 YSYEKL. CDR3 in amino acids: CASSQNLAGGIDTQYF. In nucleotides, the CDR3 is TGCGCCAGCAGCCAAAATTTAGCGGGGGGTATAGATACGCAGTATTTT.

This sequence joins TRBV7-2 and TRBJ2-5, with TRBD2 as a possible D gene (7 bases). The CDR3 has 14 amino acids. With 5 bases removed from V and 5 bases from J, the gap between germline ends came to 15 bases. Looked up from germline, CDR1 is SGHTA and CDR2 is FQGNSA. CDR3 protein: CASSPNGGGETQYF. The CDR3 DNA follows: TGTGCCAGCAGCCCCAACGGCGGGGGCGAGACCCAGTACTTC.

This chain uses TRBV3-1 (or the pseudogene TRBV3-2) with TRBJ2-2, with D unresolved. CDR1 is LGHDT and CDR2 is YNNKEL in the germline V gene (reference sequence). V lost 4 bases and J lost 8, with 8 bases in between. The CDR3 is made up of 12 amino acids. As DNA, the CDR3 is TGTGCCAGCAGCCTCGGGTCGGGGGAGCTGTTTTTT. Translation: CASSLGSGELFF.

The rearrangement links TRBV7-8 to TRBJ2-5; no definite D call. This CDR3 contains 12 residues. Germline values: CDR1 SGHVS, CDR2 FQNEAQ. The V end lost 6 bases, the J end lost 5 bases, and 10 bases lay between the germline ends. The CDR3 DNA sequence: TGTGCCAGCAGACTCGAGAAGGAGACCCAGTACTTC. It translates to CASRLEKETQYF.

This chain connects TRBV5-1 to TRBJ1-1; 9 nucleotides match TRBD1. Germline V gene data show CDR1 as SGHRS and CDR2 as YFSETQ. This CDR3 has 15 amino acids. The V and J ends lost 4 bases and 1 base, in that order; junction bases with no gene match: 5. The CDR3 sequence is CASSGQGRANTEAFF. In DNA, the CDR3 is TGCGCCAGCAGCGGACAGGGGCGCGCGAACACTGAAGCTTTCTTT.

V usage is TRBV29-1 and J usage is TRBJ2-1; 8 nucleotides match TRBD1. The CDR3 has 13 amino acids. V shed 6 bases, J shed 4 bases, and the junction held 5 bases outside the gene matches. The V gene's germline CDR1 is SQVTM and CDR2 ANQGSEA. The CDR3 loop is CSVGTGVYNEQFF. The CDR3 nucleotides are TGCAGCGTCGGGACAGGAGTATACAATGAGCAGTTCTTC.

The chain recombines TRBV5-5 with TRBJ1-3, with TRBD1 matching 10 bases. V trimming: 3 bases; J trimming: 7 bases; junction bases outside the gene matches: 13. Germline-derived CDR1 and CDR2 are SGHKS and YYEKEE (reference sequence). This CDR3 has 17 amino acids. The CDR3 DNA reads as TGTGCCAGCAGCTATGGGCTCCGGGACAGGGGTTTCAACACCATATATTTT. Translation: CASSYGLRDRGFNTIYF.